The 21 T cell receptor beta chains below come from one sample, sequenced in a study of post-analysis software for immune sequencing data. Findings and limits, study-wide: Patients showed TRBV5-6, TRBV5-1 and TRBV20-1 among five TRBV segments more frequent than in controls.

Unique molecular identifiers were carried by the TCR beta cDNA libraries. TCRdb reprocessed the PCR reads via MiXCR and lists one record per CDR3 protein. Of roughly 430,000 distinct CDR3 sequences detected, more than 30% appear once; the ten largest clones hold under 9%. For these receptors, no antigen is known. Sequencing used blood. These TCRs come from a girl aged 2 to 10 with multiple sclerosis.

The chain couples TRBV4-2 to TRBJ2-4; D is perhaps TRBD2 (6 bases). Germline-derived CDR1 and CDR2 are LGHNA and YNFKEQ. The CDR3 is 17 residues long. Trimming took 0 bases from V and 9 from J, leaving 21 bases between them. CDR3 amino acids: CASSQDSARIGGSIQYF. In DNA form, the CDR3 reads TGTGCCAGCAGCCAAGATTCCGCGCGGATAGGAGGGAGCATTCAGTACTTC.

This clonotype has only a few counts. The chain combines TRBV29-1 with TRBJ2-7, with TRBD1 matching 7 bases. The CDR3 totals 13 residues. Per germline, CDR1 SQVTM and CDR2 ANQGSEA. Trimming removed 4 bases from V and 2 bases from J; junction bases left unmatched: 5. CDR3 residues: CSVVTGVTYEQYF. DNA for the CDR3: TGCAGCGTTGTCACAGGGGTCACCTACGAGCAGTACTTC.

There are a few counts of this clonotype. This chain connects TRBV19 to TRBJ1-1; unclear D gene. This CDR3 has 13 residues. Germline V gene lookup returns CDR1 LNHDA and CDR2 SQIVND (reference sequence). Between the trimmed V and J ends, which lost 11 bases and 1 base, there was a span of 14 bases. Written as DNA, the CDR3 is TGTGCCGTATACGATTTCGGGAACACTGAAGCTTTCTTT. It translates to CAVYDFGNTEAFF.

V usage is TRBV4-3 and J usage is TRBJ1-4; D possibly corresponds to TRBD1 (6 bases). With 4 bases removed from V and 5 bases from J, the gap between germline ends came to 14 bases. The length of the CDR3 is 15 residues. Germline V CDR1 and CDR2: LGHNA, YSLEER. The CDR3 DNA reads as TGCGCCAGCAGCCCCTCGGCAGGGGCCAATGAAAAACTGTTTTTT. Its translation: CASSPSAGANEKLFF.

V usage is TRBV29-1 and J usage is TRBJ1-3; 7 bases map to TRBD1. After removal of 6 bases from V and 6 bases from J, the junction contained 8 bases not matched to a gene. Germline V gene lookup returns CDR1 SQVTM and CDR2 ANQGSEA. This CDR3 contains 13 residues. The CDR3 nucleotides are TGCAGCGTCGCTGGACAGGCGGAAAACACCATATATTTT. This translates into CSVAGQAENTIYF.

The rearrangement links TRBV7-9 to TRBJ1-4, with TRBD1 matching 7 bases. Per the germline V gene, CDR1 is SEHNR and CDR2 is FQNEAQ (reference sequence). The CDR3 spans 14 residues. Unmatched junction bases numbered 13, after V lost 6 bases and J lost 12 bases. The CDR3 DNA reads as TGTGCCAGCAGACCCGGGACAGCTATATTCGAACTGTTTTTT. This gives the protein CASRPGTAIFELFF.

This clonotype has a handful of counts. CDR3 amino acids: CASSLGRGGYNEQFF. In DNA, the CDR3 is TGTGCCAGCAGCTTAGGCAGGGGAGGGTACAATGAGCAGTTCTTC. The rearrangement uses TRBV7-2 and TRBJ2-1; a weak D match, TRBD2 (7 bases). Looked up from germline, CDR1 is SGHTA and CDR2 is FQGNSA. Trimming removed 1 base from V and 4 bases from J, with 11 bases in between. This CDR3 contains 15 residues.

In its sample, this clonotype was seen a few times. The rearrangement joins TRBV6-6 to TRBJ2-7; 8 nucleotides match TRBD2. The DNA end favors TRBJ2-5, so the J call may be wrong. The CDR3 has 16 amino acids. Germline CDR1 reads MNHNY; CDR2 reads SVGAGI (reference sequence). CDR3 region: CASSYLRAGVGETQYF. The CDR3 DNA sequence: TGTGCCAGCAGTTACTTAAGAGCGGGGGTGGGGGAGACCCAGTACTTC.

This clonotype was observed a handful of times. The chain joins TRBV7-9 to TRBJ1-6; 8 nucleotides agree with TRBD1. Germline trimming cut 10 bases from V and 0 bases from J; bases unmatched to any gene: 2. CDR3 length: 14 amino acids. Germline V gene sequence: CDR1 SEHNR, CDR2 FQNEAQ (reference sequence). CDR3 sequence (DNA): TGTGCCACCACAGGGGGCTCCTATAATTCACCCCTCCACTTT. Its protein product is CATTGGSYNSPLHF.

This chain joins TRBV28 and TRBJ1-5; D not resolved. The length of the CDR3 is 14 residues. Germline-derived CDR1 and CDR2 are MDHEN and SYDVKM. Between the trimmed V and J ends, which lost 2 bases and 5 bases, there was a span of 10 bases. The CDR3: CASSLGTLYQPQHF. CDR3 DNA sequence: TGTGCCAGCAGTTTAGGTACCCTCTATCAGCCCCAGCATTTT.

This clonotype was counted a few times. Here the CDR3 reads CASSPLGYNEQFF. The CDR3 nucleotides read TGCGCCAGCAGCCCATTGGGTTACAATGAGCAGTTCTTC. The V gene is TRBV4-1, the J gene TRBJ2-1; D remains ambiguous. CDR1 is MGHRA and CDR2 is YSYEKL in the germline V gene. V dropped 4 bases and J dropped 4 bases, with 8 bases sitting between them. This CDR3 contains 13 residues.

The V and J genes are TRBV27 and TRBJ1-6; TRBD1 agrees at 7 bases. Trimming removed 6 bases from V and 10 bases from J; junction bases left unmatched: 15. The germline V gene encodes CDR1 MNHEY and CDR2 SMNVEV (reference sequence). There are 16 residues in the CDR3. CDR3 amino acids: CASSLDRVGGGSPLHF. CDR3 nucleotides: TGTGCCAGCAGCCTCGACAGGGTAGGAGGTGGGTCACCCCTCCACTTT.

With regard to this clonotype: Germline and junction disagree at one end, which may indicate a read error. The gene calls are TRBV5-1 and TRBJ2-7, with 11 bases lining up with TRBD1. This CDR3 has 16 residues. Germline V gene sequence: CDR1 SGHRS, CDR2 YFSETQ. The CDR3 is CASSLLPGQGVNERYF. The CDR3 DNA reads as TGCGCCAGCAGCCTCTTACCGGGACAGGGGGTTAACGAGCGGTACTTC.

The V call is TRBV2, the J call TRBJ2-5, with 7 positions matching TRBD2. V shed 9 bases, J shed 1 base, and the junction held 5 bases outside the gene matches. There are 13 residues in the CDR3. In germline, CDR1 is SNHLY, CDR2 FYNNEI. The CDR3 loop is CASGGEGQETQYF. Here the CDR3 DNA reads TGTGCCAGTGGAGGGGAGGGCCAAGAGACCCAGTACTTC. Full variable domain (missing parts from reference TRBV2 and TRBJ2-5): EPEVTQTPSHQVTQMGQEVILRCVPISNHLYFYWYRQILGQKVEFLVSFYNNEISEKSEIFDDQFSVERPDGSNFTLKIRSTKLEDSAMYFCASGGEGQETQYFGPGTRLLVL.

The chain employs TRBV12-3 or TRBV12-4 and TRBJ2-7; TRBD2 aligns across 7 bases. The CDR3 extends over 14 amino acids. Unmatched junction bases numbered 4, after V lost 3 bases and J lost 2 bases. CDR3 region: CASSFWAGAYEQYF. As DNA, the CDR3 is TGTGCCAGCAGTTTCTGGGCGGGGGCCTACGAGCAGTACTTC.

In its sample, this clonotype was seen a few times. V usage is TRBV12-3 or TRBV12-4 and J usage is TRBJ2-7; D is uncertain. Deletions cut 7 bases from V and 3 bases from J, with 7 bases between. The CDR3 is 11 amino acids. The chain's CDR3 is CASTINYEQYF. DNA of the CDR3: TGTGCCAGCACTATAAACTACGAGCAGTACTTC.

The chain recombines TRBV7-3 with TRBJ1-1; D remains ambiguous. This CDR3 region has 14 residues. Germline V gene data show CDR1 as SGHTA and CDR2 as FQGTGA. V lost 3 bases, J lost 0 bases, and 8 bases lay in between. The CDR3 DNA follows: TGTGCCAGCAGCTTCCACACGATGAACACTGAAGCTTTCTTT. It specifies CASSFHTMNTEAFF.

Only one count was recorded for this clonotype. The CDR3 bases are TGTGCCAGCAAGGTATCATACATGAACACTGAAGCTTTCTTT. Protein sequence: CASKVSYMNTEAFF. The chain combines TRBV6-5 with TRBJ1-1, with unresolved D. Between the trimmed V and J ends, which lost 7 bases and 0 bases, there was a span of 12 bases. The CDR3 extends over 14 amino acids. Per germline, CDR1 MNHEY and CDR2 SVGAGI.

V and J are TRBV12-3 or TRBV12-4 and TRBJ2-2, with D perhaps matching TRBD1 or TRBD2 (6 bases each). Deletions cut 5 bases from V and 4 bases from J, with 14 bases between. The CDR3 is made up of 15 amino acids. The CDR3 DNA sequence: TGTGCCAGCAGTCCCGGGGGCGGGGTCACCGGGGAGCTGTTTTTT. Translated, it gives CASSPGGGVTGELFF.

This clonotype was counted between two and nine times. V gene TRBV10-3 combines with J gene TRBJ2-5; TRBD2 matches 9 bases. Germline values: CDR1 ENHRY, CDR2 SYGVKD. There are 15 residues in the CDR3. The ends lost 0 bases at V and 11 bases at J; junction bases unmatched: 10. The CDR3 is CAISESGRGGKEQYF. CDR3 sequence (DNA): TGTGCCATCAGTGAGTCCGGGCGGGGGGGGAAGGAGCAGTACTTC.

This clonotype was seen a handful of times. This sequence joins TRBV6-5 and TRBJ2-5, with a possible D match to TRBD1 (6 bases). The CDR3 extends over 18 amino acids. Germline V gene sequence: CDR1 MNHEY, CDR2 SVGAGI. Deletions cut 1 base from V and 0 bases from J, with 18 bases between. CDR3 in amino acids: CASSYWGPAADHQETQYF. The CDR3 DNA reads TGTGCCAGCAGTTACTGGGGGCCAGCTGCCGATCACCAAGAGACCCAGTACTTC.